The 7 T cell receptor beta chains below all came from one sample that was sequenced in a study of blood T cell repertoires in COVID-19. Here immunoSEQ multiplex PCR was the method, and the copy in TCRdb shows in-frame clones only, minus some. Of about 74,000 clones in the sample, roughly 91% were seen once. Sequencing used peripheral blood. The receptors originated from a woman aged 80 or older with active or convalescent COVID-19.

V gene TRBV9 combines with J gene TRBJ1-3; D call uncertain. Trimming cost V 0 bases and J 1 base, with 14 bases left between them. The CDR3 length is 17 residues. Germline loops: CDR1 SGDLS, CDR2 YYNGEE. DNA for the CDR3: TGTGCCAGCAGCGTAGGAGGAGACCCAGAGTCTGGAAACACCATATATTTT. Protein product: CASSVGGDPESGNTIYF.

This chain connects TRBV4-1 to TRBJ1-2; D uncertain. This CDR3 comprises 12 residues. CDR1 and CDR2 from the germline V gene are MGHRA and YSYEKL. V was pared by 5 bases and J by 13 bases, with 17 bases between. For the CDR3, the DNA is TGCGCCAGCAGCGACTACACCTCTCGAAGCACCTTC. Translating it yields CASSDYTSRSTF.

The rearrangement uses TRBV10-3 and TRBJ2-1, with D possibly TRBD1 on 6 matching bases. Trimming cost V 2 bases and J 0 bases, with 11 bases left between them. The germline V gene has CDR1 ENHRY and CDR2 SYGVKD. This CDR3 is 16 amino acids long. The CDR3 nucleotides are TGTGCCATCAGTGAGGACAGGTCCGTCTCCTACAATGAGCAGTTCTTC. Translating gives CAISEDRSVSYNEQFF.

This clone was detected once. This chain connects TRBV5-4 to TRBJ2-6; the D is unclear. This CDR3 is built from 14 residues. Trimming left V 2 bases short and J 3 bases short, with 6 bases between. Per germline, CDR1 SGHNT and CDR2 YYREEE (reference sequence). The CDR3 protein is CASSFPFGANVLTF. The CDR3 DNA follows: TGTGCCAGCAGCTTCCCATTTGGGGCCAACGTCCTGACTTTC.

The CDR3 sequence: CASSGIQGLYGYTF. The DNA of the CDR3 is TGTGCCAGCAGCGGCATACAGGGCCTCTATGGCTACACCTTC. The rearrangement links TRBV5-6 to TRBJ1-2; D perhaps matches TRBD1 (6 bases). The germline V gene encodes CDR1 SGHDT and CDR2 YYEEEE. This CDR3 has 14 amino acids. The V and J ends lost 4 bases and 4 bases respectively, with 14 bases between them.

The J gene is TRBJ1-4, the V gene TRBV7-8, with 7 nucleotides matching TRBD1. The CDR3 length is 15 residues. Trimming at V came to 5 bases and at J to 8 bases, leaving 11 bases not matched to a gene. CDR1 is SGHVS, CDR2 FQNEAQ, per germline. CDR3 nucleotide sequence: TGTGCCAGCAGCACCCGACAGGGTCTGGGGGAAAAACTGTTTTTT. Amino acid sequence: CASSTRQGLGEKLFF.

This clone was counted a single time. CDR3 amino acids: CASSPSVNTEAFF. The CDR3 DNA reads as TGTGCCAGCAGCCCCTCTGTGAACACTGAAGCTTTCTTT. The J gene is TRBJ1-1, the V gene TRBV11-2, with D unclear. Trimming cost V 5 bases and J 0 bases, with 7 bases left between them. Germline V gene data show CDR1 as SGHAT and CDR2 as FQNNGV. The CDR3 runs 13 residues.